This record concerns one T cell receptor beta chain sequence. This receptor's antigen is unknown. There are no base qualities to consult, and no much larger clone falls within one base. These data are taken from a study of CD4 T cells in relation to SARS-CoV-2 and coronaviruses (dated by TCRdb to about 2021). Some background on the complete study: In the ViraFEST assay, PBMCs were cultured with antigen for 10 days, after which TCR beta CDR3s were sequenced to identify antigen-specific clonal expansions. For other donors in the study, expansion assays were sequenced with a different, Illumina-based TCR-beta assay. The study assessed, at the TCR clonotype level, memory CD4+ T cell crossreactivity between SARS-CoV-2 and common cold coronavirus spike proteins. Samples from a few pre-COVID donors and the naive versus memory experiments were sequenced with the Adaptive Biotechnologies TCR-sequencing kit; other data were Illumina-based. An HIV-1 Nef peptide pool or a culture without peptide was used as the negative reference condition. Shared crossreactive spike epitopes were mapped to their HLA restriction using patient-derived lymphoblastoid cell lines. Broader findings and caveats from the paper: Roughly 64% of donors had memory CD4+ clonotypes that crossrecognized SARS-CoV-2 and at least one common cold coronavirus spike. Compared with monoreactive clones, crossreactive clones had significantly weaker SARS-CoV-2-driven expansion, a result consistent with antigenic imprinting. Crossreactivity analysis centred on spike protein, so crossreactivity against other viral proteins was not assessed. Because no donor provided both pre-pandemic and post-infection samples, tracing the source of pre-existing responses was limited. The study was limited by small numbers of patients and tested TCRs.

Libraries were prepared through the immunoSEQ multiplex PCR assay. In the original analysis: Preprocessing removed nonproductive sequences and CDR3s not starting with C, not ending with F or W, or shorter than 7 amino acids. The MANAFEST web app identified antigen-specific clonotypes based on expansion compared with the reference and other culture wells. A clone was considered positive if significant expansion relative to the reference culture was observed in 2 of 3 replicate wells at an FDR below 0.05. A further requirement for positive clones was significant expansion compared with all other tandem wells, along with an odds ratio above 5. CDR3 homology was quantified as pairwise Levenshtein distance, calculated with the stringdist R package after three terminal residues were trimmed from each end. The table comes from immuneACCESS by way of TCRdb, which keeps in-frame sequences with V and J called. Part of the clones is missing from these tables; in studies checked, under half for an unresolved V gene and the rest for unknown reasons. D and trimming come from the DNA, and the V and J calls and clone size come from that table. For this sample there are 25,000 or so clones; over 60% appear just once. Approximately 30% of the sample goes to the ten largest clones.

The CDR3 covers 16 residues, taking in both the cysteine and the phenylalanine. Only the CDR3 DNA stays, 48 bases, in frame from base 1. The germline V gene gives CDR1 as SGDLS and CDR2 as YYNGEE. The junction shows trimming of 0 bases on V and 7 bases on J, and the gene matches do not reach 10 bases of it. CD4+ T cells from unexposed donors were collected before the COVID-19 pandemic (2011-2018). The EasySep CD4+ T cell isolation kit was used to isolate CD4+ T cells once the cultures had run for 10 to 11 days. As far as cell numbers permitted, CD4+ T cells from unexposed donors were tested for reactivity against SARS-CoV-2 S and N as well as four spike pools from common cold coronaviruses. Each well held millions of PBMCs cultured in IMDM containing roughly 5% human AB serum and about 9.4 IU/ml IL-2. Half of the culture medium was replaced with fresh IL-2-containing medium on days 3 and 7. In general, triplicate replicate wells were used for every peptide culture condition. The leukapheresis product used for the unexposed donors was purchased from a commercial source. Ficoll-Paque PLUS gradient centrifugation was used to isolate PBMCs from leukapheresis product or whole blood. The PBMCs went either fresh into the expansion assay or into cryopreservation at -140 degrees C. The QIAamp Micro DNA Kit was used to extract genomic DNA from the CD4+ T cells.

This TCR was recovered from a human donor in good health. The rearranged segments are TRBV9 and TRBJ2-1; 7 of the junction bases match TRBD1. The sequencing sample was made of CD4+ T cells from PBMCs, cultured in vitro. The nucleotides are TGTGCCAGCAGCGTAGGCCCCACAGGGGTAGGAAATGAGCAGTTCTTC. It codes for CASSVGPTGVGNEQFF.